This T cell receptor (beta chain) comes out of a study of blood T cell repertoires in COVID-19. Study as a whole: Sources were T cells, B-cell-depleted T cells, or PBMCs; the material itself was cDNA or gDNA.

The germline V and J ends were trimmed by 5 bases and 8 bases, with 9 bases remaining between them. This CDR3 has 12 residues. Per germline, CDR1 SGHVS and CDR2 FQNEAQ. Clones were sequenced by immunoSEQ multiplex PCR, and TCRdb holds only the in-frame ones, with some missing. Of roughly 66,000 clones in the sample, roughly 82% were seen once. The V gene is TRBV7-8, the J gene TRBJ2-2; no clear D gene. This TCR was recovered from a man in his 60s with acute or convalescent COVID-19. Source material: peripheral blood. The CDR3: CASSRLSGELFF. DNA of the CDR3: TGTGCCAGCAGCCGTTTGTCGGGGGAGCTGTTTTTT.